The rows below give T cell receptor beta chains drawn from one sample of a study of long-term antiretroviral therapy in people with HIV. Assay used: immunoSEQ multiplex PCR; TCRdb lists only in-frame clones, some missing. The sample yields about 28,000 clones, roughly 84% seen once. The sample was unsorted PBMCs, taken 2 years after starting antiretroviral therapy. The receptors stem from a man aged 45-60 years with HIV. CDR3s include the opening cysteine and the closing phenylalanine or tryptophan. D genes are given only for firm matches. Clone size is shown for a subset of rows, as once, few, many or a class of expanded clone.

NA	TRBV7-9	NA	TRBJ1-3	CASSLGAAGNTIYF	TGTGCCAGCAGTCTGGGGGCCGCAGGAAACACCATATATTTT
TRBD1	TRBV9	NA	TRBJ2-7	CASSPQTGTYEQYF	TGTGCCAGCAGCCCCCAGACAGGGACCTACGAGCAGTACTTC
NA	TRBV19	NA	TRBJ1-2	CATFDAGGDYGYTF	TGTGCCACTTTCGACGCCGGGGGCGACTATGGCTACACCTTC
NA	TRBV19	NA	TRBJ2-7	CASSIGDFYEQYF	TGTGCCAGTAGTATTGGGGACTTCTACGAGCAGTACTTC
TRBD1	TRBV28	few	TRBJ1-2	CASSLRDSGGGYTF	TGTGCCAGCAGTCTGAGGGACAGTGGGGGTGGCTACACCTTC
TRBD2	TRBV19	NA	TRBJ2-3	CASRTSGRALDTQYF	TGTGCCAGTAGGACTAGCGGGAGGGCCCTAGATACGCAGTATTTT
NA	TRBV7-9	NA	TRBJ2-3	CASSPLVTDTQYF	TGTGCCAGCAGCCCCCTGGTAACAGATACGCAGTATTTT
NA	TRBV6-5	NA	TRBJ1-1	CASSHRRENTEAFF	TGTGCCAGCAGTCACCGCCGGGAGAACACTGAAGCTTTCTTT
TRBD1	TRBV27	NA	TRBJ2-2	CASSLRTGYKAGELFF	TGTGCCAGCAGTCTGCGGACAGGGTATAAGGCCGGGGAGCTGTTTTTT
TRBD2	TRBV7-2	NA	TRBJ2-3	CASSWALDYERGRTDTQYF	TGTGCCAGCAGCTGGGCCCTTGACTACGAGCGGGGACGCACAGATACGCAGTATTTT
NA	TRBV27	NA	TRBJ2-2	CASTPGGVRTGELFF	TGTGCCAGCACCCCGGGGGGCGTCAGGACCGGGGAGCTGTTTTTT
TRBD1	TRBV19	NA	TRBJ1-3	CASTVRQGSGNTIYF	TGTGCCAGTACCGTCCGACAGGGGTCTGGAAACACCATATATTTT
TRBD2	TRBV5-6	NA	TRBJ2-2	CASSLPAGGAHGELFF	TGTGCCAGCAGCTTGCCAGCGGGGGGGGCCCACGGGGAGCTGTTTTTT
NA	TRBV7-9	NA	TRBJ2-1	CASSPLAGEQFF	TGTGCCAGCAGCCCCCTGGCGGGTGAGCAGTTCTTC
NA	TRBV6-5	NA	TRBJ1-1	CASGGWLTEAFF	TGTGCCAGCGGGGGATGGTTGACTGAAGCTTTCTTT